This paragraph reports one T cell receptor beta chain. Its antigen is unknown. Base qualities are not provided; no much larger clone lies one nucleotide away. TCR beta libraries were generated from genomic DNA with the immunoSEQ kit, following the manufacturer's recommendations. Library preparation used a first multiplex PCR with proprietary primers, then a second PCR adding unique barcodes, with bead cleanups after each round. A kit-provided positive control reaction and a negative control reaction were included in every sample batch. The final libraries were assessed on an Agilent 4200 TapeStation D1000 ScreenTape, pooled by volume, and quantified by qPCR. Sequencing was performed on an Illumina NextSeq500 using a MidOutput 150-cycle cartridge, with 156 Read1 cycles, 15 Index1 cycles, and the kit custom primers. The pooled library was loaded at approximately 0.97 pM with about 20% PhiX control spiked in. The source study handled its data this way. Vendor-processed data were analyzed in R, and a clonotype was defined as all T cells sharing the same CDR3 nucleotide sequence. For clone abundance analyses, frequencies were normalized to the 10,000 most abundant clones in each sample. Public T cell clones, averaging fewer than five per sample, were removed before analysis. An abundance difference of at least 32-fold between compartments was the criterion for calling clonotypes tumor-enriched or baseline blood-enriched. A beta-binomial differential abundance model was used to identify clonotypes that expanded or contracted between blood time points. Similarity between tumor and blood repertoires was quantified using the Baroni-Urbani and Buser coefficient, and groups were compared with two-tailed Wilcoxon tests in R. Entries here come from immuneACCESS through TCRdb and include only in-frame sequences with V and J called. Some clones fail to appear in such tables; in the studies checked, an unresolved V gene covers under half of the shortfall, and the cause of the remainder is unknown. That table is the source of V, J and clone size, and D and trimming were worked out from the DNA. This sample comprises 150,000 to 180,000 clones, about 91% of them detected only once. Over 10% of the sample is held by the ten biggest clonotypes.

The CDR3 runs 11 residues from the cysteine to the phenylalanine. Solely the CDR3 DNA is kept, with 33 bases framed from the first base. The junction carries 8 bases between V and J, which are trimmed by 5 bases and 9 bases respectively. In the germline V gene, CDR1 corresponds to MNHEY and CDR2 to SVGAGI. This sample was included in a study of radiation and T cells in renal cell carcinoma (dated by TCRdb to about 2020). Broadly, across the study: The samples were obtained from a clinical trial, where primary renal cell carcinomas were treated with 15 Gy stereotactic body radiation therapy and then removed by nephrectomy 4 weeks afterward. In total, approximately 55 samples, comprising around 26 tumors and around 27 peripheral blood samples, were subjected to TCR beta sequencing. Across all 50 or so samples, 4,016,671 unique CDR3 nucleotide sequences, encoding 2,658,974 unique CDR3 amino acid sequences, were identified. Summary of the overall study and its limitations: An increase in top tumor clonotypes in blood was observed from baseline to 2 weeks post-radiation, followed by contraction by 4 weeks, which was taken to suggest transient expansion of tumor-resident clones. Because the trial had a single-armed design, the trial could not examine how radiation dose or scheduling affected the TCR repertoire. Because pretreatment tumor biopsies were not available, the baseline intratumoral presence of clonotypes could not be determined. Dynamics of the blood repertoire were not tracked past 4 weeks after treatment.

The sample's time point label, in plain terms: blood 2 weeks post-SBRT. Read against the paper, the sample's treatment or condition label means: 15 Gy SBRT to primary tumor, nephrectomy 4 weeks later. Serial peripheral blood from radiation-treated patients was sampled at baseline, 2 weeks and 4 weeks after SBRT to track tumor-enriched clonotypes. Every patient had renal cell carcinoma of clear cell pathology. The QIAamp DNA Blood Mini Kit (Qiagen) was used to prepare genomic DNA for TCR sequencing. Samples were included in the analyses only if all quality control checks were passed. Recombination connected TRBV6-5 to TRBJ1-5; the D gene remains uncertain. The source is a woman aged 45-59 years with renal cell carcinoma. The material was blood, obtained from a patient whose treatment included radiotherapy and nephrectomy. The DNA reads as follows: TGTGCCAGCAGTGAAACATGGCCCCAGCATTTT. The translation is CASSETWPQHF.